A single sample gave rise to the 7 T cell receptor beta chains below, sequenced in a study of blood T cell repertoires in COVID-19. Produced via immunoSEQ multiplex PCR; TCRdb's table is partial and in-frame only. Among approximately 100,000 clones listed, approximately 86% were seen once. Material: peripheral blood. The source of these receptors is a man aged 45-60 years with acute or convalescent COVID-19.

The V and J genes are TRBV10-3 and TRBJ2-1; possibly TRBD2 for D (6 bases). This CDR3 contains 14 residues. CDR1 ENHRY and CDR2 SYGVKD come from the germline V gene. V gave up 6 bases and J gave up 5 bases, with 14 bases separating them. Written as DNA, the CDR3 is TGTGCCATCAGGGATCCCCCTAGCGACAATGAGCAGTTCTTC. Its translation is CAIRDPPSDNEQFF.

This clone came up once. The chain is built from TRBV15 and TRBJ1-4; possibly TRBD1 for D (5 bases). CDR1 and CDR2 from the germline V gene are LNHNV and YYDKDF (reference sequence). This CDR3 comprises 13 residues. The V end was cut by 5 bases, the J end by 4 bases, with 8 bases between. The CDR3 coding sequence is TGTGCCACCAGCCAACAGGTTAATGAAAAACTGTTTTTT. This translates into CATSQQVNEKLFF.

Here the CDR3 DNA reads TGTGCCAGCAGCCTGGTGAGCGGGAGGACTGGAGAGACCCAGTACTTC. Amino acids: CASSLVSGRTGETQYF. The genes are TRBV5-4 and TRBJ2-5; 9 bases are a match to TRBD2. The germline V gene has CDR1 SGHNT and CDR2 YYREEE (reference sequence). V gave up 4 bases and J gave up 4 bases; unmatched junction bases: 11. The CDR3 runs to 16 residues.

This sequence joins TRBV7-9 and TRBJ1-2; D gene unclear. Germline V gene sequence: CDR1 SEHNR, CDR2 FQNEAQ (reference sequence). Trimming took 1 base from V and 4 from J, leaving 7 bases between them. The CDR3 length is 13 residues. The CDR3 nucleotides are TGTGCCAGCAGCTTAGGGCAGGTCTATGGCTACACCTTC. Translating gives CASSLGQVYGYTF.

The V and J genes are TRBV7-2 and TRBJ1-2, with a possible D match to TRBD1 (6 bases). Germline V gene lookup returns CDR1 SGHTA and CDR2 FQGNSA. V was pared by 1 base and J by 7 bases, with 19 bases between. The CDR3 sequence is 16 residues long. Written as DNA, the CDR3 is TGTGCCAGCAGCTTAGGAGCGGGGACACGTTCAAGTGGCTACACCTTC. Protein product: CASSLGAGTRSSGYTF.

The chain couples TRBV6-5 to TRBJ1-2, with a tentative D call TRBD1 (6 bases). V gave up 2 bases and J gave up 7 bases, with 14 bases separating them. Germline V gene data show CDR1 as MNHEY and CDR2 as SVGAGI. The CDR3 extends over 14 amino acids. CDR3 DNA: TGTGCCAGCAGTTACGAAGGCAGGGGCATTGGCTACACCTTC. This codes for CASSYEGRGIGYTF.

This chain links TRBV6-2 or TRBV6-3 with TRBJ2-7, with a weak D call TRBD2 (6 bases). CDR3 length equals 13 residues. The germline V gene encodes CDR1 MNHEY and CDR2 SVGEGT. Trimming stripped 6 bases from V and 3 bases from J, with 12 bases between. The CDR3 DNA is TGTGCCAGCAGCATCACTAGCAGCTACGAGCAGTACTTC. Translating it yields CASSITSSYEQYF.